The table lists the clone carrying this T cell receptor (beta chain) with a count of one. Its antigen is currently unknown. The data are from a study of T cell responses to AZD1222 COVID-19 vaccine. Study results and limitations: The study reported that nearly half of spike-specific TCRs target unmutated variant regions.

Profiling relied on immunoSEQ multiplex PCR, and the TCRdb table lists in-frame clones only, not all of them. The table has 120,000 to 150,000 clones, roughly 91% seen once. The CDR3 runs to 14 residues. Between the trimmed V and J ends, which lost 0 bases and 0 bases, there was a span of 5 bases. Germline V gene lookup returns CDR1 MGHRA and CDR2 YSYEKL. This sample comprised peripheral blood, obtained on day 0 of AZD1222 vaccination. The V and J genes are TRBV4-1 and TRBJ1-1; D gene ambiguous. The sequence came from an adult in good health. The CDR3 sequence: CASSQETVNTEAFF. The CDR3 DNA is TGCGCCAGCAGCCAAGAAACAGTGAACACTGAAGCTTTCTTT.